This T cell receptor beta chain was captured by sequencing in a study of T-cell memory formation after mild COVID-19. Study-level points and caveats: Confirmation was lacking for SARS-CoV-2 specificity of second-wave clones that peaked on day 37.

Each CDR3 protein is one row after TCRdb ran MiXCR on the 5' RACE reads. The sample records just over 350,000 distinct CDR3 sequences, approximately 15% being singletons. Germline V gene data show CDR1 as SGHKS and CDR2 as YYEKEE (reference sequence). The CDR3 covers 17 residues. V was trimmed by 4 bases and J by 0 bases, leaving 19 bases between them. Of note for this clonotype: Its antigen is unknown.

Material for sequencing was PBMCs or a T cell subset sorted from them (not recorded which). The clonotype comes from a man aged 18 to 29 who had mild COVID-19 (a few samples of this study predate the infection). Cell type and time point are not known. The chain is built from TRBV5-5 and TRBJ1-2; the D gene is possibly TRBD1 (5 bases). The CDR3 coding sequence is TGTGCCAGCAGCCAATGGCATAGCGGGGGGTCTAACTATGGCTACACCTTC. Translating it yields CASSQWHSGGSNYGYTF. Drawing the rest from reference TRBV5-5 and TRBJ1-2, the complete variable domain is DAGVTQSPTHLIKTRGQQVTLRCSPISGHKSVSWYQQVLGQGPQFIFQYYEKEERGRGNFPDRFSARQFPNYSSELNVNALLLGDSALYLCASSQWHSGGSNYGYTFGSGTRLTVV.